This TCR beta chain comes out of a study of blood T cell repertoires in COVID-19. Overall study: From the United States, Italy and Spain came samples of acute and convalescent COVID-19. The analysed material was cDNA or gDNA that came from T cells, B-cell-depleted T cells, or PBMCs.

This CDR3 has 13 residues. Trimming removed 3 bases at V and 7 bases at J, with 10 bases between. In germline, CDR1 is SNHLY, CDR2 FYNNEI. Study processing details: Estimation of nucleated cell counts was performed using reference gene primer amplification. TCRdb's table, derived via immunoSEQ multiplex PCR, lists solely in-frame clones and lacks some. For V, J and clone size, that table is used; D and trimming come from the DNA. The sample lists about 380,000 clones; 85% were seen once. The J gene is TRBJ1-5, the V gene TRBV2; no clear D. Sequenced: peripheral blood. The receptor was derived from a woman under 30 with acute or convalescent COVID-19. This CDR3 is CASSDWRKQPQHF. CDR3 bases: TGTGCCAGCAGTGACTGGAGAAAACAGCCCCAGCATTTT.